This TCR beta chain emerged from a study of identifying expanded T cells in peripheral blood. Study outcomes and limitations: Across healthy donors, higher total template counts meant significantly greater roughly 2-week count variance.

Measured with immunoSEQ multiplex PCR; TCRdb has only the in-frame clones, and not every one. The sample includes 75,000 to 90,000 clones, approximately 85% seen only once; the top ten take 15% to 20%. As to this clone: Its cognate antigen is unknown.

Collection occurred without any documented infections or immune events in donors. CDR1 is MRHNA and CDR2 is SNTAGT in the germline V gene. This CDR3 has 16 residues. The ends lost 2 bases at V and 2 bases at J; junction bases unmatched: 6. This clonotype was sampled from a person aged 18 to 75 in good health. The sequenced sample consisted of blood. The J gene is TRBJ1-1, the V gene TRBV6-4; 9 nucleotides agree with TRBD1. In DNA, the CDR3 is TGTGCCAGCAGTGACAGGGACAGGGTGCTAAACACTGAAGCTTTCTTT. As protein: CASSDRDRVLNTEAFF.